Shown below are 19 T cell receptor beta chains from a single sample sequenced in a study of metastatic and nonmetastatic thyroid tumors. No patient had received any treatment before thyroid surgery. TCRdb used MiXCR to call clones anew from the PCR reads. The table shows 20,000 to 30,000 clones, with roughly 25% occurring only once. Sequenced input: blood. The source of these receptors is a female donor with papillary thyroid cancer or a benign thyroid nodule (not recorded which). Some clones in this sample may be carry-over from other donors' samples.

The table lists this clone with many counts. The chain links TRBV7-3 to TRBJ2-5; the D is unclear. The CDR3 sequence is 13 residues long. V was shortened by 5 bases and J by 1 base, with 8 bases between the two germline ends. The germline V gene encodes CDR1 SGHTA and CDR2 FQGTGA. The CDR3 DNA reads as TGTGCCAGCAGCCAAGGACGCCAAGAGACCCAGTACTTC. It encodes CASSQGRQETQYF.

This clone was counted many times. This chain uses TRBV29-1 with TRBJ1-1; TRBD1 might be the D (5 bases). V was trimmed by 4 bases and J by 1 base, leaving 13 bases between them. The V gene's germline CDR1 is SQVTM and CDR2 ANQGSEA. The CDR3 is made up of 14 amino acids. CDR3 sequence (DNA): TGCAGCGTTGTGGGCGGGGGGGGGAACACTGAAGCTTTCTTT. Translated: CSVVGGGGNTEAFF.

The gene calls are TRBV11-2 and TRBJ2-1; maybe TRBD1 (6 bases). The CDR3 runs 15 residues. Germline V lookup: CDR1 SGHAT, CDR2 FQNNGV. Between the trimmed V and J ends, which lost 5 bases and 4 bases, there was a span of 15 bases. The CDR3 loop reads CASSLTGPKYNEQFF. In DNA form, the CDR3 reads TGTGCCAGCAGCCTCACAGGGCCCAAATACAATGAGCAGTTCTTC.

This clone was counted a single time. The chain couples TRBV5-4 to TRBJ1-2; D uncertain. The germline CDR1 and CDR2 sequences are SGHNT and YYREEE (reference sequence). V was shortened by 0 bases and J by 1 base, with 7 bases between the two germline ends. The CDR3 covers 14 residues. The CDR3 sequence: CASSLGSNNYGYTF. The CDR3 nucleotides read TGTGCCAGCAGCTTGGGCAGTAATAACTATGGCTACACCTTC.

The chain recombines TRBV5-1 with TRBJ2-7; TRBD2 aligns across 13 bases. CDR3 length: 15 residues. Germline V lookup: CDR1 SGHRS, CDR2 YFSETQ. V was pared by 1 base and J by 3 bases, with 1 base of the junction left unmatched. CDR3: CASSLRTSGSYEQYF. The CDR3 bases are TGCGCCAGCAGCTTGAGGACTAGCGGGAGCTACGAGCAGTACTTC.

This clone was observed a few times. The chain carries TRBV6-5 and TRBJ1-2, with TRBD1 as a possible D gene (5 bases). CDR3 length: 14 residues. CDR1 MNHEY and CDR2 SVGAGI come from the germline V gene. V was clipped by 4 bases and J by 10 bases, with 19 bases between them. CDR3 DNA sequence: TGTGCCAGCAGTTTAACCCAACGGGGGGGGGTCTACACCTTC. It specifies CASSLTQRGGVYTF.

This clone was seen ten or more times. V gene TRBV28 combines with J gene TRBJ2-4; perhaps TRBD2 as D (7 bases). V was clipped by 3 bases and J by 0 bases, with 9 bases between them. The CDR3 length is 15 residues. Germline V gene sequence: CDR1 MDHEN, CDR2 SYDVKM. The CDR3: CASSLGGAAKNIQYF. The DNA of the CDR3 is TGTGCCAGCAGTTTGGGGGGGGCAGCCAAAAACATTCAGTACTTC.

CDR3 region: CASRRGCAGLAVSYEQYF. CDR3 coding DNA: TGTGCCAGCAGAAGGGGATGCGCCGGTCTAGCGGTTTCCTACGAGCAGTACTTC. V and J are TRBV6-5 and TRBJ2-7, with 7 bases identical to TRBD2. The CDR3 totals 18 residues. CDR1 is MNHEY and CDR2 is SVGAGI in the germline V gene. V lost 6 bases and J lost 1; bases outside the gene matches: 18.

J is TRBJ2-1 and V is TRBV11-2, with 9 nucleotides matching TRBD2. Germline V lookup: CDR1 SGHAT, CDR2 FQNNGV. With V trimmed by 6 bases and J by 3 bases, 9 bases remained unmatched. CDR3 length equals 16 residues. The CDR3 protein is CASSSTGTSYYNEQFF. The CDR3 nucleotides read TGTGCCAGCAGTTCGACCGGGACTAGCTACTACAATGAGCAGTTCTTC.

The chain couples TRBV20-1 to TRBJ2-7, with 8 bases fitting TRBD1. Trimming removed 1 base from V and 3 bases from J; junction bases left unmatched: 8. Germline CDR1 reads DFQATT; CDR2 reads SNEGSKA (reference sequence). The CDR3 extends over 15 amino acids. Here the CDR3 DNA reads TGCAGTGCTAGAGGGCCGGGACAGGCCCTCTACGAGCAGTACTTC. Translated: CSARGPGQALYEQYF.

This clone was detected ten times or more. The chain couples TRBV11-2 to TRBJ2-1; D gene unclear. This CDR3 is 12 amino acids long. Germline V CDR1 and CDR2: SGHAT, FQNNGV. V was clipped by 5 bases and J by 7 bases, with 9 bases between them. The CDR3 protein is CASSLGLNEQFF. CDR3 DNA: TGTGCCAGCAGCCTCGGATTGAATGAGCAGTTCTTC.

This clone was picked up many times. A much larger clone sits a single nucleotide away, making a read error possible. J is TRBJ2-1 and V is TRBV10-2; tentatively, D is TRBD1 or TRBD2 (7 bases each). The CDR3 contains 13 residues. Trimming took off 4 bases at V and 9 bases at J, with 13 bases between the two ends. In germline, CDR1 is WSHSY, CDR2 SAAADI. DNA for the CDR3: TGCGCCAGCAGTGTGCAGGGGGGGAGTGAGCAGTTCTTC. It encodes CASSVQGGSEQFF.

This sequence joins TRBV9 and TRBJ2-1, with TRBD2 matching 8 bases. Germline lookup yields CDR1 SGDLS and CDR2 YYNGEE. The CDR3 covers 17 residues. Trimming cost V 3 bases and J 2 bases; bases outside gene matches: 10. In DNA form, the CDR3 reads TGTGCCAGCAGCGCAAAGCTTGGACTAGCTGCCTACAATGAGCAGTTCTTC. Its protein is CASSAKLGLAAYNEQFF.

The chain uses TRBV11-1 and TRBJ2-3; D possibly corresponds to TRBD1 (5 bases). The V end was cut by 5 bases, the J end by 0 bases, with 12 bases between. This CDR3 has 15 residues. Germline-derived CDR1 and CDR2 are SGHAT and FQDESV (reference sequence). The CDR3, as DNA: TGTGCCAGCAGCCCCCCAGGGAAAAGCACAGATACGCAGTATTTT. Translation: CASSPPGKSTDTQYF.

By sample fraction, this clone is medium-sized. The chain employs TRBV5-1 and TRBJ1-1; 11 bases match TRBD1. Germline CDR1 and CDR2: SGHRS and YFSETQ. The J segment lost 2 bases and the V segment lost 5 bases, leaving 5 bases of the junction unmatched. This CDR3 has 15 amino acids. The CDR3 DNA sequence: TGCGCCAGCAGAAGGACAGGGGGCGGAAACACTGAAGCTTTCTTT. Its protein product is CASRRTGGGNTEAFF.

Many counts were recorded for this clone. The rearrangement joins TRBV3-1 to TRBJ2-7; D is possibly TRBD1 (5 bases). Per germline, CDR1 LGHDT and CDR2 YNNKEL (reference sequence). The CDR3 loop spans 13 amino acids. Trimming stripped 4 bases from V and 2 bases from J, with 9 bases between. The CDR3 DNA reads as TGTGCCAGCAGCCGACAGCGAGCCTACGAGCAGTACTTC. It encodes CASSRQRAYEQYF.

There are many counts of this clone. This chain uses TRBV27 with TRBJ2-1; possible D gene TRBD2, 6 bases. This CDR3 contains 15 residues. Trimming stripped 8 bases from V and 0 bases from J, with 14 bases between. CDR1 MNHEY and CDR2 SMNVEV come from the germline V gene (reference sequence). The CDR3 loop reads CASARDSRSYNEQFF. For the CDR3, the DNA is TGTGCCAGCGCCCGGGACTCACGCTCCTACAATGAGCAGTTCTTC.

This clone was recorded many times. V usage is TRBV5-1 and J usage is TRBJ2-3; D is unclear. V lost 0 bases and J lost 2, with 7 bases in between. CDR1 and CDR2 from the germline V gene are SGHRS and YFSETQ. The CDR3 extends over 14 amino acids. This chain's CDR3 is CASSLEGSTDTQYF. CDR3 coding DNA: TGCGCCAGCAGCTTGGAAGGGTCCACAGATACGCAGTATTTT.

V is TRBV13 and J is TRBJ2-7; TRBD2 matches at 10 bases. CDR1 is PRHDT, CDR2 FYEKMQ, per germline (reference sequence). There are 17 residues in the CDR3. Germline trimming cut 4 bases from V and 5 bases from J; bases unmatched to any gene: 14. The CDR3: CASSSNQGSSGSHEQYF. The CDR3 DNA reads TGTGCCAGCAGCTCCAACCAGGGGTCTAGCGGGAGTCACGAGCAGTACTTC.